The 17 T cell receptor beta chains below were found in one sample sequenced in a study of blood T cell repertoires in COVID-19. Assay: immunoSEQ multiplex PCR; the TCRdb copy retains only in-frame clones and omits some. This sample has 78,000 or so clones, with roughly nine tenths found just once. What was sequenced was peripheral blood. These receptors came from a man aged 50-59 years with active or convalescent COVID-19.

V gene TRBV4-1 combines with J gene TRBJ2-7; TRBD2 aligns across 11 bases. CDR1 is MGHRA, CDR2 YSYEKL, per germline. With V trimmed by 4 bases and J by 0 bases, 14 bases remained unmatched. The CDR3 consists of 19 residues. CDR3 coding DNA: TGCGCCAGCAGCCGAAAGGGGGCTGTAGCGGGGGGGAGCTCCTACGAGCAGTACTTC. Its translation: CASSRKGAVAGGSSYEQYF.

CDR3 nucleotide sequence: TGTGCCAGCAGCCCGGGACTAGCGGGAAGGTACCAAGAGACCCAGTACTTC. Translated, it gives CASSPGLAGRYQETQYF. The chain recombines TRBV11-3 with TRBJ2-5, with 13 bases identical to TRBD2. The V segment lost 5 bases and the J segment 0 bases; nucleotides outside the gene matches: 6. Germline lookup yields CDR1 SGHNT and CDR2 YENEEA. The CDR3 covers 17 residues.

The V and J genes are TRBV9 and TRBJ2-1; 8 bases fit TRBD2. The CDR3 has 16 residues. Germline V gene data show CDR1 as SGDLS and CDR2 as YYNGEE. Trimming at V came to 0 bases and at J to 0 bases, leaving 2 bases not matched to a gene. CDR3 region: CASSVGLASSYNEQFF. The CDR3 nucleotides are TGTGCCAGCAGCGTAGGACTAGCGAGCTCCTACAATGAGCAGTTCTTC. Supplemented by reference TRBV9 and TRBJ2-1, the full variable domain reads DSGVTQTPKHLITATGQRVTLRCSPRSGDLSVYWYQQSLDQGLQFLIQYYNGEERAKGNILERFSAQQFPDLHSELNLSSLELGDSALYFCASSVGLASSYNEQFFGPGTRLTVL.

This chain uses TRBV4-1 with TRBJ1-1; 7 bases fit TRBD1. CDR3 length equals 16 residues. Germline assignment: CDR1 MGHRA and CDR2 YSYEKL. The junction had 8 bases not matched to a gene; V was cut back by 3 bases and J by 1 base. The CDR3 DNA sequence: TGCGCCAGCAGCCAGGATCGACAGGGCCCGAACACTGAAGCTTTCTTT. Encoded protein: CASSQDRQGPNTEAFF.

This chain uses TRBV19 with TRBJ2-7; possibly TRBD2 for D (5 bases). CDR1 is LNHDA and CDR2 is SQIVND in the germline V gene (reference sequence). The CDR3 covers 15 residues. Deletions cut 1 base from V and 2 bases from J, with 12 bases between. As DNA, the CDR3 is TGTGCCAGTAGTATAGCCCCCAGAGGGACCTACGAGCAGTACTTC. Translating it yields CASSIAPRGTYEQYF.

CDR3 sequence reads: CASRGSSSTDTQYF. CDR3 DNA sequence: TGTGCCAGCAGGGGGAGCAGTAGCACAGATACGCAGTATTTT. The chain links TRBV9 to TRBJ2-3, with TRBD2 as a possible D gene (5 bases). Germline CDR1 is SGDLS and CDR2 is YYNGEE. The V gene lost 5 bases and the J gene lost 0 bases, with 10 bases spanning the gap. This CDR3 has 14 amino acids.

This sequence joins TRBV28 and TRBJ1-5; 10 bases line up with TRBD1. The CDR3 loop spans 16 amino acids. Unmatched junction bases numbered 8, after V lost 2 bases and J lost 7 bases. Germline CDR1 MDHEN, CDR2 SYDVKM. The CDR3 loop is CASSLVSTGGGQPQHF. CDR3 DNA sequence: TGTGCCAGCAGTTTAGTCTCGACAGGGGGCGGACAGCCCCAGCATTTT.

In DNA form, the CDR3 reads TGTGCCAGCTCACCAGTGGCAGGGCGGGGGAACACTGAAGCTTTCTTT. Translated, it gives CASSPVAGRGNTEAFF. The chain uses TRBV18 and TRBJ1-1; a possible D gene is TRBD1 (5 bases). The CDR3 totals 16 residues. Germline V gives CDR1 KGHSH, CDR2 LQKENI. V lost 2 bases and J lost 1, with 14 bases in between.

The V and J genes are TRBV12-3 or TRBV12-4 and TRBJ1-2, with D tentatively TRBD1 (5 bases). The CDR3 spans 13 residues. Trimming took off 4 bases at V and 5 bases at J, with 11 bases between the two ends. The CDR3 protein is CASSSTALYGYTF. Here the CDR3 DNA reads TGTGCCAGCAGTTCGACAGCCCTTTATGGCTACACCTTC.

The chain employs TRBV5-4 and TRBJ2-2; D perhaps matches TRBD2 (5 bases). The CDR3 has 16 amino acids. The germline V gene has CDR1 SGHNT and CDR2 YYREEE (reference sequence). V was clipped by 0 bases and J by 5 bases, with 14 bases between them. The CDR3 coding sequence is TGTGCCAGCAGCTTGGACGCGGGTGTAAGGACCGGGGAGCTGTTTTTT. It codes for CASSLDAGVRTGELFF.

The chain links TRBV24-1 to TRBJ2-3; D unresolved. Trimming stripped 6 bases from V and 0 bases from J, with 9 bases between. CDR3 length: 14 residues. The germline V gene encodes CDR1 KGHDR and CDR2 SFDVKD. CDR3: CATSLQASTDTQYF. DNA for the CDR3: TGTGCCACCAGTCTTCAGGCTAGCACAGATACGCAGTATTTT.

The V gene is TRBV10-3, the J gene TRBJ1-3; maybe TRBD1 (6 bases). Between the trimmed V and J ends, which lost 10 bases and 0 bases, there was a span of 13 bases. The CDR3 sequence is 14 residues long. Germline values: CDR1 ENHRY, CDR2 SYGVKD. The DNA of the CDR3 is TGTGCCACCTTGGACAGAATCTCTGGAAACACCATATATTTT. It codes for CATLDRISGNTIYF.

DNA for the CDR3: TGTGCCACCAGCAGAGATAAGGGGGGGGGCGAGACCCAGTACTTC. This encodes CATSRDKGGGETQYF. The chain couples TRBV15 to TRBJ2-5; TRBD2 might be the D (7 bases). V gave up 0 bases and J gave up 5 bases, with 13 bases separating them. Per the germline V gene, CDR1 is LNHNV and CDR2 is YYDKDF (reference sequence). The CDR3 length is 15 residues.

V is TRBV7-2 and J is TRBJ2-1; unclear D gene. The CDR3 sequence is 14 residues long. The germline V and J ends were trimmed by 3 bases and 0 bases, with 6 bases remaining between them. Germline V gene data show CDR1 as SGHTA and CDR2 as FQGNSA. The CDR3 region has the DNA TGTGCCAGCAGCTTTTCTAGCTCCTACAATGAGCAGTTCTTC. Its translation is CASSFSSSYNEQFF.

The CDR3 loop reads CASSPVSGGPGGYEQYF. In nucleotides, the CDR3 is TGTGCCAGCTCACCAGTTAGCGGGGGGCCTGGTGGATACGAGCAGTACTTC. J is TRBJ2-7 and V is TRBV18, with 10 positions matching TRBD2. The CDR3 has 17 residues. The J segment lost 4 bases and the V segment lost 2 bases, leaving 11 bases of the junction unmatched. In germline, CDR1 is KGHSH, CDR2 LQKENI.

The rearrangement uses TRBV5-4 and TRBJ2-7, with no clear D. Germline V gives CDR1 SGHNT, CDR2 YYREEE (reference sequence). CDR3 length equals 13 residues. V lost 2 bases and J lost 0, with 6 bases in between. The CDR3 nucleotides are TGTGCCAGCAGCTTTGGGCGCTCCTACGAGCAGTACGTC. It codes for CASSFGRSYEQYV.

This clone has only one observation. V is TRBV9 and J is TRBJ2-6, with D maybe TRBD1 (5 bases). Deletions cut 0 bases from V and 1 base from J, with 5 bases between. Germline V CDR1 and CDR2: SGDLS, YYNGEE. The CDR3 extends over 15 amino acids. In DNA form, the CDR3 reads TGTGCCAGCAGCGTAGCAGGGTCTGGGGCCAACGTCCTGACTTTC. Protein: CASSVAGSGANVLTF.